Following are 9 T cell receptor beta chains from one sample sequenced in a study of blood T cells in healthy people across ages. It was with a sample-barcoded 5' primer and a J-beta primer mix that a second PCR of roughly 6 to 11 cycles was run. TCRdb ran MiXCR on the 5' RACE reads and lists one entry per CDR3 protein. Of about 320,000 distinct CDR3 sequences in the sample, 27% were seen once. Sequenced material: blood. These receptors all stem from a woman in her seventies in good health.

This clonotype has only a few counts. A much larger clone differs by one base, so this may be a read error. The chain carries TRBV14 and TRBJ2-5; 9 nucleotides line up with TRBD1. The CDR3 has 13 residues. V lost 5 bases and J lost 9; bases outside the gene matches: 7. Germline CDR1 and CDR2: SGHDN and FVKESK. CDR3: CASSSGQGAPQYF. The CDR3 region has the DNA TGTGCCAGCAGCTCGGGACAGGGTGCGCCCCAGTACTTC. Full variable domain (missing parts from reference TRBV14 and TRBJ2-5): EAGVTQFPSHSVIEKGQTVTLRCDPISGHDNLYWYRRVMGKEIKFLLHFVKESKQDESGMPNNRFLAERTGGTYSTLKVQPAELEDSGVYFCASSSGQGAPQYFGPGTRLLVL.

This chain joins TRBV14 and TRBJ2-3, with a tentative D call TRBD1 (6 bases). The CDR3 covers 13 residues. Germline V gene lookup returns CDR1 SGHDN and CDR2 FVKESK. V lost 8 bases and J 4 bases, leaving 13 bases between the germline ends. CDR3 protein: CASARQAADTQYF. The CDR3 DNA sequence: TGTGCCAGCGCCAGACAGGCAGCAGATACGCAGTATTTT.

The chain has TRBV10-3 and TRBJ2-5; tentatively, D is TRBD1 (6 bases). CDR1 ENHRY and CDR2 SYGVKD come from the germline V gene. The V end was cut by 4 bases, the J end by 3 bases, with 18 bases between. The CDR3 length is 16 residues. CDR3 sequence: CAISGQGPRDEETQYF. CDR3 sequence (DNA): TGTGCCATCAGTGGCCAGGGGCCTCGAGACGAAGAGACCCAGTACTTC.

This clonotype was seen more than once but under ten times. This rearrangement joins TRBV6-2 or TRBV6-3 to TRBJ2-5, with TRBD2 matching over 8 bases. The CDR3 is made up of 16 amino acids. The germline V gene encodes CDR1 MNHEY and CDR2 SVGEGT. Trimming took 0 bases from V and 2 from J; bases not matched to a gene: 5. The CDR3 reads CASSYSLAANQETQYF. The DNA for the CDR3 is TGTGCCAGCAGTTACTCACTAGCGGCCAATCAAGAGACCCAGTACTTC.

The CDR3 DNA reads as TGCAGTGCCCTTGCGGGAGGTTCTTTCAATGAGCAGTTCTTC. Encoded protein: CSALAGGSFNEQFF. The chain combines TRBV20-1 with TRBJ2-1, with 8 bases fitting TRBD2. Trimming removed 6 bases from V and 6 bases from J; junction bases left unmatched: 10. This CDR3 contains 14 residues. Germline lookup yields CDR1 DFQATT and CDR2 SNEGSKA (reference sequence).

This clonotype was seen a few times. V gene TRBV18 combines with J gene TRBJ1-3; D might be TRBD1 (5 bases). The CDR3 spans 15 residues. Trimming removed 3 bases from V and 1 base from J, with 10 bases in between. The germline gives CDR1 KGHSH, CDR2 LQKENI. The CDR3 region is CASSPTGTSGNTIYF. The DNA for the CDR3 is TGTGCCAGCTCACCGACGGGGACGTCTGGAAACACCATATATTTT.

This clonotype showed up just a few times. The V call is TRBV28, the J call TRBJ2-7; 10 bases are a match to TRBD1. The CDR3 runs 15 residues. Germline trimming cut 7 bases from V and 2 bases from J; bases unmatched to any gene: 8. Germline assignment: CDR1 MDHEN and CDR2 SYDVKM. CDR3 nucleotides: TGTGCCAGCACCGTTACTGACAGGGGGCCCTACGAGCAGTACTTC. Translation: CASTVTDRGPYEQYF.

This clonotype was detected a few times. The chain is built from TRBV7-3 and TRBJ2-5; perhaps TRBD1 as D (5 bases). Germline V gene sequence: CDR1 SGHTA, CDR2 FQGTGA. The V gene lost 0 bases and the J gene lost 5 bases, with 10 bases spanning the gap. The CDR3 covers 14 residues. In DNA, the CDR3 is TGTGCCAGCAGCTTAACGTCGTCAGGGGAGACCCAGTACTTC. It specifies CASSLTSSGETQYF.

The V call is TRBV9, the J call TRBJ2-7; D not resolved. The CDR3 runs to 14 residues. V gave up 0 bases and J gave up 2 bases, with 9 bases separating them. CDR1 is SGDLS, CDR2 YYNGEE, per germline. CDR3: CASSVGLGAYEQYF. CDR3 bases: TGTGCCAGCAGCGTAGGATTAGGAGCCTACGAGCAGTACTTC.